This record covers a single T cell receptor (beta chain). Its antigen is as yet unknown. Treatment of any kind had been given to no patient before thyroid surgery. The data were obtained in a study of metastatic and nonmetastatic thyroid tumors. About the research overall: Repertoires were compared across blood and tumor or nodule tissue from malignant and benign thyroid patients.

Trimming left V 4 bases short and J 4 bases short, with 20 bases between. The CDR3 covers 16 residues. Germline V gene sequence: CDR1 SGHRS, CDR2 YFSETQ. Study results and caveats: Within blood and tumor, benign nodules reportedly had significantly lower TCR beta diversity than malignant thyroid tumors did.

In the original processing: The study's classifier, a distant-metastasis tool for papillary thyroid cancer, was built using CDR3 differences across clinicopathological groups. TCRdb re-processed the PCR reads through MiXCR. TCRdb, rather than the study authors, made the V and J calls. The sample lists tens of thousands of clones; under 30% were seen once. The source is a male donor with papillary thyroid cancer or a benign thyroid nodule (not recorded which). Some clones in this sample may be carry-over from other donors' samples. Specimen: blood. The genes are TRBV5-1 and TRBJ1-2; a possible D gene is TRBD1 (6 bases). The CDR3 is CASSETQGLNVYGYTF. The CDR3, as DNA: TGCGCCAGCAGCGAAACACAGGGCCTTAATGTCTATGGCTACACCTTC.